A single sample is the source of the 8 T cell receptor beta chains below, sequenced in a study of T cell repertoires and HLA-DP antigens. The protocol was immunoSEQ multiplex PCR, while the TCRdb copy is restricted to in-frame clones and leaves out a portion. The sample has around 90,000 clones, about nine tenths seen once. Their target antigens are unknown. The sample comprised CD4+ T cells from PBMCs. The receptor source for this set is a man aged 45 to 65 in good health and CMV-seronegative.

As regards this clone: Additional DNA sequences in this sample encode the identical CDR3. J is TRBJ1-5 and V is TRBV5-1; D is unclear. Looked up from germline, CDR1 is SGHRS and CDR2 is YFSETQ. V was pared by 4 bases and J by 2 bases, with 13 bases between. This CDR3 spans 15 amino acids. The CDR3 spells CASSLAGGGNQPQHF. CDR3 nucleotides: TGCGCCAGCAGCCTCGCGGGCGGAGGCAATCAGCCCCAGCATTTT. The full variable domain, rest sourced from reference TRBV5-1 and TRBJ1-5, is KAGVTQTPRYLIKTRGQQVTLSCSPISGHRSVSWYQQTPGQGLQFLFEYFSETQRNKGNFPGRFSGRQFSNSRSEMNVSTLELGDSALYLCASSLAGGGNQPQHFGDGTRLSIL.

V usage is TRBV7-8 and J usage is TRBJ2-3; D perhaps matches TRBD2 (6 bases). V was trimmed by 4 bases and J by 8 bases, leaving 10 bases between them. This CDR3 has 12 amino acids. Germline assignment: CDR1 SGHVS and CDR2 FQNEAQ. The CDR3 region has the DNA TGTGCCAGCAGCTCGACTAGTATTACGCAGTATTTT. Translated, it gives CASSSTSITQYF.

This clone was seen more than once but under ten times. The chain has TRBV30 and TRBJ2-5, with a tentative D call TRBD2 (6 bases). Germline-derived CDR1 and CDR2 are GTSNPN and SVGIG (reference sequence). With 6 bases removed from V and 2 bases from J, the gap between germline ends came to 13 bases. This CDR3 region has 13 residues. CDR3 sequence (DNA): TGTGCCTGCACGAGGGACTCACAAGAGACCCAGTACTTC. It yields the protein CACTRDSQETQYF.

This clone was detected only once. V gene TRBV28 combines with J gene TRBJ1-1; no firm D call. The CDR3 extends over 16 amino acids. Germline V gives CDR1 MDHEN, CDR2 SYDVKM. The ends were cut back, 1 base at V and 0 bases at J, with 12 bases in the middle. The CDR3 spells CASSLLAVNMNTEAFF. In DNA form, the CDR3 reads TGTGCCAGCAGTTTATTGGCAGTAAACATGAACACTGAAGCTTTCTTT.

CDR3 sequence reads: CASSPRDRGTYTEAFF. The DNA for the CDR3 is TGTGCCAGCAGCCCCCGGGACAGGGGGACGTACACTGAAGCTTTCTTT. This chain connects TRBV11-1 to TRBJ1-1; 11 nucleotides line up with TRBD1. CDR1 SGHAT and CDR2 FQDESV come from the germline V gene (reference sequence). Trimming at V came to 5 bases and at J to 3 bases, leaving 8 bases not matched to a gene. This CDR3 comprises 16 residues.

This clone was seen only a few times. The rearrangement uses TRBV7-2 and TRBJ2-3, with 9 bases fitting TRBD1. The V and J ends lost 5 bases and 4 bases, in that order; junction bases with no gene match: 4. This CDR3 spans 14 amino acids. Looked up from germline, CDR1 is SGHTA and CDR2 is FQGNSA. CDR3 in amino acids: CASSQRQGADTQYF. The CDR3 nucleotides are TGTGCCAGCAGCCAGAGACAGGGGGCAGATACGCAGTATTTT. Variable domain in full (rest from reference TRBV7-2 and TRBJ2-3): GAGVSQSPSNKVTEKGKDVELRCDPISGHTALYWYRQSLGQGLEFLIYFQGNSAPDKSGLPSDRFSAERTGGSVSTLTIQRTQQEDSAVYLCASSQRQGADTQYFGPGTRLTVL.

This clone was counted a single time. The CDR3 sequence: CASSQPGTGGFEAFF. The CDR3 DNA sequence: TGTGCCAGCAGTCAACCCGGGACAGGGGGATTTGAAGCTTTCTTT. The genes are TRBV7-8 and TRBJ1-1; 11 bases line up with TRBD1. The CDR3 is 15 amino acids. Losses at the gene ends were 6 bases for V and 7 bases for J; bases not matched to a gene: 10. The germline V gene has CDR1 SGHVS and CDR2 FQNEAQ.

V gene TRBV27 combines with J gene TRBJ2-1; D might be TRBD1 (5 bases). The V gene's germline CDR1 is MNHEY and CDR2 SMNVEV (reference sequence). Deletions cut 3 bases from V and 8 bases from J, with 14 bases between. The CDR3 is 14 residues long. This chain's CDR3 is CASSFQGRNDEQFF. In nucleotides, the CDR3 is TGTGCCAGCAGTTTCCAGGGCAGGAACGATGAGCAGTTCTTC.